Below, 7 T cell receptor beta chains from the same sample are listed, as sequenced in a study of Ad26.COV2.S vaccination and SARS-CoV-2 variants (dated by TCRdb to the early 2020s). The library was prepared using the immunoSEQ multiplex PCR assay. TCRdb's version of the immuneACCESS table is confined to in-frame rearrangements and falls short of the full clone set. An unresolved V gene accounts for under half of the shortfall where checked; the remainder is of unknown origin. The sample data list a few hundred thousand clones, and about nine tenths of these were observed just once. The ten largest clones represent more than 3% of the sample. The sample's treatment or condition label, decoded: over 15 received Ad26.COV2.S at low or high dose, single or two shots; about 5 received placebo; per-sample allocation not given. For vaccine and placebo recipients, the sequenced repertoires came from samples collected on day 63 after the first injection.

The material sequenced was peripheral blood, taken in a trial of Ad26.COV2.S vaccine versus placebo. All receptors derive from a person aged 18-60 years who received the Ad26.COV2.S COVID-19 vaccine or a placebo.

Written as DNA, the CDR3 is TGTGCCAGCAGCTTAAGCCTAGCGGGGGGCTACAATGAGCAGTTCTTC. Translated, it gives CASSLSLAGGYNEQFF. V gene TRBV9 combines with J gene TRBJ2-1, with 11 bases identical to TRBD2. Germline CDR1 reads SGDLS; CDR2 reads YYNGEE. The V and J ends lost 4 bases and 3 bases, in that order; junction bases with no gene match: 6. The CDR3 is made up of 16 amino acids.

The chain links TRBV30 to TRBJ2-5, with D perhaps TRBD2 (7 bases). The CDR3 totals 15 residues. Germline V gene data show CDR1 as GTSNPN and CDR2 as SVGIG (reference sequence). V was cut by 0 bases and J by 5 bases, with 16 bases left in between. The CDR3 nucleotides are TGTGCCTGGAGTGTATTCCGCGGGGGCGGGGAGACCCAGTACTTC. It is translated as CAWSVFRGGGETQYF.

This rearrangement joins TRBV4-1 to TRBJ2-5, with TRBD2 matching 7 bases. The CDR3 sequence is 14 residues long. The germline V gene encodes CDR1 MGHRA and CDR2 YSYEKL. Germline trimming cut 3 bases from V and 4 bases from J; bases unmatched to any gene: 5. The CDR3 sequence: CASSQGGVPETQYF. In nucleotides, the CDR3 is TGCGCCAGCAGCCAGGGGGGGGTTCCAGAGACCCAGTACTTC.

This sequence joins TRBV27 and TRBJ2-2; 8 bases fit TRBD1. Trimming removed 6 bases from V and 6 bases from J; junction bases left unmatched: 6. CDR3 size: 14 residues. CDR1 MNHEY and CDR2 SMNVEV come from the germline V gene (reference sequence). CDR3 coding DNA: TGTGCCAGCAGGGACAGGGTAGGATCCGGGGAGCTGTTTTTT. Translated: CASRDRVGSGELFF.

This chain joins TRBV4-3 and TRBJ2-7; 10 bases align to TRBD2. The ends lost 0 bases at V and 2 bases at J; junction bases unmatched: 7. The CDR3 length is 17 residues. From germline, CDR1 is LGHNA and CDR2 YSLEER. In nucleotides, the CDR3 is TGCGCCAGCAGCCAAGATTCCCCTAGCGGGGGCCCCTACGAGCAGTACTTC. Translation: CASSQDSPSGGPYEQYF.

The chain employs TRBV19 and TRBJ2-6, with 8 bases identical to TRBD1. CDR3 length: 17 amino acids. CDR1 and CDR2 from the germline V gene are LNHDA and SQIVND (reference sequence). V gave up 4 bases and J gave up 2 bases; unmatched junction bases: 7. Here the CDR3 reads CASSTSPGGAGANVLTF. The CDR3 DNA is TGTGCCAGTAGTACCTCTCCAGGGGGCGCTGGGGCCAACGTCCTGACTTTC.

The table lists this clone with a few counts. The CDR3 bases are TGTGCCAGCAGTGAGGCGGCCTCCTACGAGCAGTACTTC. It codes for CASSEAASYEQYF. The chain couples TRBV6-4 to TRBJ2-7; D is undetermined. Germline V gene sequence: CDR1 MRHNA, CDR2 SNTAGT. The CDR3 totals 13 residues. V was clipped by 3 bases and J by 0 bases, with 6 bases between them.